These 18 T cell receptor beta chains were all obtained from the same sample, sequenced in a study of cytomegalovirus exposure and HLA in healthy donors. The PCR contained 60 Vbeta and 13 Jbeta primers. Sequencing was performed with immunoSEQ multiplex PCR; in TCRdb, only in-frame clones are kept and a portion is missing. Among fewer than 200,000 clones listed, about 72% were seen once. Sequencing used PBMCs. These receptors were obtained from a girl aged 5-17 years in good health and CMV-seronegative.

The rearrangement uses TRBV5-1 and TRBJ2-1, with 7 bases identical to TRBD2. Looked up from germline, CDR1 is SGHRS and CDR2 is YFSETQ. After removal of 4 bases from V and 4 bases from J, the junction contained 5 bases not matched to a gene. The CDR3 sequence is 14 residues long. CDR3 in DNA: TGCGCCAGCAGCGATAGCGGGTCTTACAATGAGCAGTTCTTC. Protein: CASSDSGSYNEQFF.

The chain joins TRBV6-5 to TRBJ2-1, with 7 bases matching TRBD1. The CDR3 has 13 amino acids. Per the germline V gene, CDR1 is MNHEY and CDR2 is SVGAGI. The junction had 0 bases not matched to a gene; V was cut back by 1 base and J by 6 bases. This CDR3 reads CASSYYRGNEQFF. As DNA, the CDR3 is TGTGCCAGCAGTTACTACAGGGGCAATGAGCAGTTCTTC.

The CDR3 reads CASSQDQLAGLPDTQYF. The CDR3 DNA is TGCGCCAGCAGCCAGGACCAACTAGCGGGCCTCCCAGATACGCAGTATTTT. The V and J genes are TRBV4-1 and TRBJ2-3; 9 bases are shared with TRBD2. This CDR3 region has 17 residues. Trimming removed 3 bases from V and 4 bases from J; junction bases left unmatched: 11. Germline V gene sequence: CDR1 MGHRA, CDR2 YSYEKL.

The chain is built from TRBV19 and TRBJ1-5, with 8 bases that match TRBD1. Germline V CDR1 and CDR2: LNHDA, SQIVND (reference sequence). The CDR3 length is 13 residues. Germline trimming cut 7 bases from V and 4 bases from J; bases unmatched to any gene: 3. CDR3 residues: CASKRTGNQPQHF. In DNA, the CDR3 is TGTGCCAGTAAAAGGACAGGGAATCAGCCCCAGCATTTT.

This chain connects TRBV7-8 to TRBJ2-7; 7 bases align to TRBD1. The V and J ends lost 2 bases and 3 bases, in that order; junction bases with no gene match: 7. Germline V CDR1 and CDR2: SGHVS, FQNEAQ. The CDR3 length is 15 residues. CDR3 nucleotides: TGTGCCAGCAGCTTAAACACAGGGGTCATCTACGAGCAGTACTTC. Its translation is CASSLNTGVIYEQYF. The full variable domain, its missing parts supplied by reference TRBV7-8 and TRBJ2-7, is GAGVSQSPRYKVAKRGQDVALRCDPISGHVSLFWYQQALGQGPEFLTYFQNEAQLDKSGLPSDRFFAERPEGSVSTLKIQRTQQEDSAVYLCASSLNTGVIYEQYFGPGTRLTVT.

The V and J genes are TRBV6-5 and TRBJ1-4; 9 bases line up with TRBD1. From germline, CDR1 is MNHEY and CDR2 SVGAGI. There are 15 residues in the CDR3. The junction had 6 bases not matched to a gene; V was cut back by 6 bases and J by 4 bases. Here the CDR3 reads CASSFMDRGNEKLFF. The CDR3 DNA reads TGTGCCAGCAGCTTTATGGACAGGGGTAATGAAAAACTGTTTTTT.

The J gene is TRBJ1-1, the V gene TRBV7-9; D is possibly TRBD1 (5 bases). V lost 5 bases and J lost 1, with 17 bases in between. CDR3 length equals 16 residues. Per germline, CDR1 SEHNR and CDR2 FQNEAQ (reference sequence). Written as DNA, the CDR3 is TGTGCCAGCAGCCCCCGGGTGGGCAGGGAGAACACTGAAGCTTTCTTT. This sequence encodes CASSPRVGRENTEAFF. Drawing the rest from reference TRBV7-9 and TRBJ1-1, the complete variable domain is DTGVSQNPRHKITKRGQNVTFRCDPISEHNRLYWYRQTLGQGPEFLTYFQNEAQLEKSRLLSDRFSAERPKGSFSTLEIQRTEQGDSAMYLCASSPRVGRENTEAFFGQGTRLTVV.

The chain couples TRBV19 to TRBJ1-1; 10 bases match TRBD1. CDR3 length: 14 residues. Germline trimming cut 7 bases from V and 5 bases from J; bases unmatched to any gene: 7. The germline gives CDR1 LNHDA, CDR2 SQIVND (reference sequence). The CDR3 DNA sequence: TGTGCCAGTATCATGGACAGGGGGGGGACTGAAGCTTTCTTT. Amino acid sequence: CASIMDRGGTEAFF.

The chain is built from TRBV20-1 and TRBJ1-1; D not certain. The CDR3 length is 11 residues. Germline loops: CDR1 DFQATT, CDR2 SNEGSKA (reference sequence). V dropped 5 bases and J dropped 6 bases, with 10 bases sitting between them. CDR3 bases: TGCAGTGCTCCGCGGGGTTCTGAAGCTTTCTTT. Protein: CSAPRGSEAFF.

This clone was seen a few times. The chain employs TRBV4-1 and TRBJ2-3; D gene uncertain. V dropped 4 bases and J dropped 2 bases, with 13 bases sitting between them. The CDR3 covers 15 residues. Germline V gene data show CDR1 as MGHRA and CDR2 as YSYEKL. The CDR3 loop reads CASSRDWSYTDTQYF. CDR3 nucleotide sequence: TGCGCCAGCAGCCGAGATTGGAGCTACACAGATACGCAGTATTTT.

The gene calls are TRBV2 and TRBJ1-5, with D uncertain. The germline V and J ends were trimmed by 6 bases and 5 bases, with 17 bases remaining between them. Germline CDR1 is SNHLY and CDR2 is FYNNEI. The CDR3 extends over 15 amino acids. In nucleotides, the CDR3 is TGTGCCAGCAGATCCGTAGGACTGGCGGATCAGCCCCAGCATTTT. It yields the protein CASRSVGLADQPQHF. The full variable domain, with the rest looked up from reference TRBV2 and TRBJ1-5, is EPEVTQTPSHQVTQMGQEVILRCVPISNHLYFYWYRQILGQKVEFLVSFYNNEISEKSEIFDDQFSVERPDGSNFTLKIRSTKLEDSAMYFCASRSVGLADQPQHFGDGTRLSIL.

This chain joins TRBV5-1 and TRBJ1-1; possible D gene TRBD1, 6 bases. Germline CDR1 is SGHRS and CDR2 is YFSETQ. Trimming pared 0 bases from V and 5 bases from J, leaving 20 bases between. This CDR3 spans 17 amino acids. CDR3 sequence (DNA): TGCGCCAGCAGCTTGGCAGGGGTTGTGGGGGGGAAAACTGAAGCTTTCTTT. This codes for CASSLAGVVGGKTEAFF.

The CDR3 DNA sequence: TGTGCCAGCAGCTTGGGAGTGAATGAAAAACTGTTTTTT. It yields the protein CASSLGVNEKLFF. The chain couples TRBV11-2 to TRBJ1-4, with no clear D. V was trimmed by 3 bases and J by 5 bases, leaving 7 bases between them. Germline V gives CDR1 SGHAT, CDR2 FQNNGV. CDR3 length: 13 residues.

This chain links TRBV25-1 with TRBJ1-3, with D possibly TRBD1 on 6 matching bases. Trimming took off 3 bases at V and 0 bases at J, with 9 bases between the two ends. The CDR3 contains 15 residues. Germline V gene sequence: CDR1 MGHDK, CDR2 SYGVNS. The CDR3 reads CASSDQGNSGNTIYF. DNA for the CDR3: TGTGCCAGCAGTGATCAGGGGAACTCTGGAAACACCATATATTTT.

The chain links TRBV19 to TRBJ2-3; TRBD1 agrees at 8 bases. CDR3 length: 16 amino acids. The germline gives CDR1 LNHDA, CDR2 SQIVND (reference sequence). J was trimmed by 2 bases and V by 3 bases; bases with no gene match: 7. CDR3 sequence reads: CASSIPTGGSTDTQYF. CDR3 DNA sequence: TGTGCCAGTAGTATCCCAACAGGGGGATCCACAGATACGCAGTATTTT.

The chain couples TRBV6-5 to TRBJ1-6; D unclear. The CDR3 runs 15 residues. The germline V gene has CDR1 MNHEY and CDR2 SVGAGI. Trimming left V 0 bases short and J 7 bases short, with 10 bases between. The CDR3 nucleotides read TGTGCCAGCAGTTACTCGCGGGCGGGGAATTCACCCCTCCACTTT. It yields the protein CASSYSRAGNSPLHF.

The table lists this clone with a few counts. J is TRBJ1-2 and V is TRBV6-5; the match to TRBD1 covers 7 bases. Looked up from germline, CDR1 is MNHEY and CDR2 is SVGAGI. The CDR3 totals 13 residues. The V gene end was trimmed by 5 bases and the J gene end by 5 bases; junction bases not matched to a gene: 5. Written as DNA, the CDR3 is TGTGCCAGCAGTCCCGGGACAGAGTATGGCTACACCTTC. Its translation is CASSPGTEYGYTF.

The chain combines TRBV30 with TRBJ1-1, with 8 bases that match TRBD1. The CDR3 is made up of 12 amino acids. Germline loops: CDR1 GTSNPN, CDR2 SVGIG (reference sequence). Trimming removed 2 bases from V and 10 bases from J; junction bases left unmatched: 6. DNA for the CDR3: TGTGCCTGGAGTTTATGGACAGGGATAGCTTTCTTT. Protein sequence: CAWSLWTGIAFF.